This passage covers 22 T cell receptor beta chains from one sample sequenced in a study of graft-versus-host responses after intestinal transplantation. For these TCRs, the target antigens are not known. Produced via immunoSEQ multiplex PCR; TCRdb's table is partial and in-frame only. The table shows tens of thousands of clones, with 84% occurring only once. The sample in question was unstimulated CD4+ T cells sorted from spleen or lymph node cells, obtained before transplant. Receptors were obtained from a human donor who was the organ donor for an intestinal transplant.

The CDR3, as DNA: TGTGCCAGCAGTTTCCCCGGGACAGGGCTAAAAGATACGCAGTATTTT. Protein product: CASSFPGTGLKDTQYF. V gene TRBV28 combines with J gene TRBJ2-3, with 9 bases that match TRBD1. Trimming took 3 bases from V and 5 from J; bases not matched to a gene: 9. CDR3 length equals 16 residues. Per the germline V gene, CDR1 is MDHEN and CDR2 is SYDVKM.

V and J are TRBV27 and TRBJ1-4; 10 bases are a match to TRBD1. The germline gives CDR1 MNHEY, CDR2 SMNVEV (reference sequence). The CDR3 runs to 15 residues. V shed 9 bases, J shed 4 bases, and the junction held 8 bases outside the gene matches. The CDR3 here is CARNGTGAYNEKLFF. The DNA of the CDR3 is TGTGCCAGGAATGGGACAGGGGCGTATAATGAAAAACTGTTTTTT. The variable domain in full, completed from reference TRBV27 and TRBJ1-4, reads EAQVTQNPRYLITVTGKKLTVTCSQNMNHEYMSWYRQDPGLGLRQIYYSMNVEVTDKGDVPEGYKVSRKEKRNFPLILESPSPNQTSLYFCARNGTGAYNEKLFFGSGTQLSVL.

This rearrangement joins TRBV5-1 to TRBJ2-2; D remains ambiguous. Germline V CDR1 and CDR2: SGHRS, YFSETQ. This CDR3 comprises 14 residues. With 2 bases removed from V and 5 bases from J, the gap between germline ends came to 10 bases. For the CDR3, the DNA is TGCGCCAGCAGCTTCCTAGAAAGGACCGGGGAGCTGTTTTTT. This encodes CASSFLERTGELFF.

The chain carries TRBV5-6 and TRBJ2-3; 10 bases align to TRBD2. This CDR3 spans 13 amino acids. The germline V gene encodes CDR1 SGHDT and CDR2 YYEEEE. J gave up 3 bases and V 9 bases, and 4 bases lay outside the gene matches. CDR3 region: CATTSGVTDTQYF. The CDR3 DNA reads as TGTGCCACAACTAGCGGGGTTACAGATACGCAGTATTTT. The variable domain in full, completed from reference TRBV5-6 and TRBJ2-3, reads DAGVTQSPTHLIKTRGQQVTLRCSPKSGHDTVSWYQQALGQGPQFIFQYYEEEERQRGNFPDRFSGHQFPNYSSELNVNALLLGDSALYLCATTSGVTDTQYFGPGTRLTVL.

The V gene is TRBV7-2, the J gene TRBJ2-5, with 9 bases fitting TRBD2. Germline V CDR1 and CDR2: SGHTA, FQGNSA. The ends lost 6 bases at V and 5 bases at J; junction bases unmatched: 4. The CDR3 covers 13 residues. The CDR3 is CASRAGGLETQYF. The CDR3 bases are TGTGCCAGCAGGGCGGGGGGGCTGGAGACCCAGTACTTC.

The chain joins TRBV29-1 to TRBJ1-3, with a weak D call TRBD1 (6 bases). The V end was cut by 4 bases, the J end by 3 bases, with 7 bases between. CDR1 is SQVTM, CDR2 ANQGSEA, per germline. This CDR3 region has 12 residues. DNA for the CDR3: TGCAGCGTTGCCAGGGGTGGAAACACCATATATTTT. It translates to CSVARGGNTIYF. Supplemented by reference TRBV29-1 and TRBJ1-3, the full variable domain reads SAVISQKPSRDICQRGTSLTIQCQVDSQVTMMFWYRQQPGQSLTLIATANQGSEATYESGFVIDKFPISRPNLTFSTLTVSNMSPEDSSIYLCSVARGGNTIYFGEGSWLTVV.

V is TRBV9 and J is TRBJ2-3, with D possibly matching TRBD1 (6 bases). The germline gives CDR1 SGDLS, CDR2 YYNGEE. The germline V and J ends were trimmed by 0 bases and 2 bases, with 10 bases remaining between them. This CDR3 spans 15 amino acids. The CDR3 DNA follows: TGTGCCAGCAGCGTAGTAGGGGGAGTCACAGATACGCAGTATTTT. Amino acid sequence: CASSVVGGVTDTQYF.

V usage is TRBV7-2 and J usage is TRBJ2-3; the match to TRBD2 covers 9 bases. This CDR3 comprises 16 residues. Germline-derived CDR1 and CDR2 are SGHTA and FQGNSA. The V gene end was trimmed by 5 bases and the J gene end by 2 bases; junction bases not matched to a gene: 8. In nucleotides, the CDR3 is TGTGCCAGCAGCCAGAGATCTAGCGGGGACACAGATACGCAGTATTTT. Translating gives CASSQRSSGDTDTQYF.

The chain's CDR3 is CATSRGAFYEQYV. The DNA for the CDR3 is TGTGCCACCAGCAGAGGGGCCTTTTACGAGCAGTACGTC. This chain connects TRBV15 to TRBJ2-7; no definite D call. The CDR3 is made up of 13 amino acids. Germline values: CDR1 LNHNV, CDR2 YYDKDF (reference sequence). The germline V and J ends were trimmed by 1 base and 4 bases, with 8 bases remaining between them.

The rearrangement joins TRBV6-1 to TRBJ1-4; D remains unclear. Per the germline V gene, CDR1 is MNHNS and CDR2 is SASEGT. Trimming removed 10 bases from V and 3 bases from J, with 12 bases in between. CDR3 length: 13 amino acids. CDR3 in amino acids: CATNSYSNEKLFF. The DNA of the CDR3 is TGTGCCACCAACAGCTATTCTAATGAAAAACTGTTTTTT.

V usage is TRBV7-2 and J usage is TRBJ1-2, with D possibly TRBD1 on 5 matching bases. V shed 0 bases and J shed 5 bases, with 13 bases lying between them. CDR1 and CDR2 from the germline V gene are SGHTA and FQGNSA. This CDR3 spans 15 amino acids. The CDR3 here is CASSLAQGSAYGYTF. The CDR3 DNA reads as TGTGCCAGCAGCTTAGCGCAGGGTTCGGCGTATGGCTACACCTTC.

The CDR3 coding sequence is TGTGCCAGCAGTCGGGCGGGCAGGGGCAAACAAGAGACCCAGTACTTC. This encodes CASSRAGRGKQETQYF. J is TRBJ2-5 and V is TRBV28; D possibly corresponds to TRBD1 (6 bases). V shed 5 bases and J shed 2 bases, with 18 bases lying between them. CDR3 length: 16 amino acids. The germline V gene encodes CDR1 MDHEN and CDR2 SYDVKM.

The V call is TRBV6-1, the J call TRBJ2-5; maybe TRBD1 (6 bases). Trimming shortened V by 1 base and J by 4 bases, and 16 bases separated the two germline ends. Germline CDR1 and CDR2: MNHNS and SASEGT. The CDR3 has 16 residues. The CDR3: CASSEGPNTGLETQYF. CDR3 in DNA: TGTGCCAGCAGTGAAGGCCCAAATACAGGGTTAGAGACCCAGTACTTC.

This clone was seen once. The chain carries TRBV5-1 and TRBJ1-2; D perhaps matches TRBD1 (6 bases). Trimming took off 6 bases at V and 4 bases at J, with 19 bases between the two ends. Germline V CDR1 and CDR2: SGHRS, YFSETQ. The CDR3 consists of 15 residues. CDR3 coding DNA: TGCGCCAGCACCATAGGTCACAGGGAATCCTATGGCTACACCTTC. Protein: CASTIGHRESYGYTF.

This clone came up a few times. This rearrangement joins TRBV7-9 to TRBJ2-2; 7 bases are shared with TRBD1. Germline CDR1 reads SEHNR; CDR2 reads FQNEAQ (reference sequence). V lost 3 bases to trimming and J lost 0 bases; unmatched junction nucleotides: 1. This CDR3 comprises 15 residues. Here the CDR3 DNA reads TGTGCCAGCAGCTTCGGGACAGCGAACACCGGGGAGCTGTTTTTT. Translating gives CASSFGTANTGELFF.

The gene calls are TRBV19 and TRBJ1-6; possible D gene TRBD1, 6 bases. The ends were cut back, 7 bases at V and 3 bases at J, with 13 bases in the middle. The CDR3 runs 15 residues. Per the germline V gene, CDR1 is LNHDA and CDR2 is SQIVND (reference sequence). The CDR3 protein is CASTGPGHYNSPLHF. The CDR3 DNA is TGTGCCAGTACCGGGCCGGGACACTATAATTCACCCCTCCACTTT.

This chain uses TRBV28 with TRBJ1-6, with 7 bases fitting TRBD1. Losses at the gene ends were 4 bases for V and 9 bases for J; bases not matched to a gene: 6. Per the germline V gene, CDR1 is MDHEN and CDR2 is SYDVKM. This CDR3 comprises 14 residues. The CDR3 is CASSSLTGSSPLHF. In nucleotides, the CDR3 is TGTGCCAGCAGTTCCCTGACAGGGTCTTCACCCCTCCACTTT.

This sequence joins TRBV5-5 and TRBJ1-1; D uncertain. CDR1 and CDR2 (germline): SGHKS, YYEKEE (reference sequence). V was pared by 0 bases and J by 4 bases, with 10 bases between. This CDR3 spans 14 amino acids. This CDR3 is CASSLVRGVTEAFF. The CDR3 nucleotides are TGTGCCAGCAGCTTGGTTCGGGGAGTCACTGAAGCTTTCTTT.

This clone occurred once. The CDR3 here is CASSLGYFSSGGNYEQYV. CDR3 nucleotide sequence: TGTGCTAGCAGCTTAGGGTACTTTTCTAGCGGGGGAAACTACGAGCAGTACGTC. The chain uses TRBV7-7 and TRBJ2-7, with 10 bases that match TRBD2. CDR3 length: 18 amino acids. CDR1 is SSHAT and CDR2 is FNYEAQ in the germline V gene (reference sequence).

The J gene is TRBJ2-3, the V gene TRBV11-1; possible D gene TRBD2, 7 bases. This CDR3 has 15 residues. Trimming stripped 4 bases from V and 3 bases from J, with 14 bases between. Germline CDR1 reads SGHAT; CDR2 reads FQDESV (reference sequence). In DNA form, the CDR3 reads TGTGCCAGCAGCTCCGCGGGGGCGAGAACAGATACGCAGTATTTT. Encoded protein: CASSSAGARTDTQYF.

The chain combines TRBV4-1 with TRBJ1-6; maybe TRBD1 (5 bases). There are 15 residues in the CDR3. V lost 0 bases, J lost 7 bases, and 10 bases lay in between. Germline assignment: CDR1 MGHRA and CDR2 YSYEKL. CDR3 bases: TGCGCCAGCAGCCAAGACCCAGGGTTAAATTCACCCCTCCACTTT. Translating gives CASSQDPGLNSPLHF.

The chain is built from TRBV5-6 and TRBJ1-5; D possibly corresponds to TRBD1 (6 bases). This CDR3 has 15 residues. V lost 4 bases and J 11 bases, leaving 22 bases between the germline ends. Per germline, CDR1 SGHDT and CDR2 YYEEEE. CDR3 nucleotides: TGTGCCAGCAGCCCCCGGACAGACCGGATTGTGTCCCAGCATTTT. Protein sequence: CASSPRTDRIVSQHF.